Below, 19 T cell receptor beta chains from the same sample are listed, as sequenced in a study of tissue T cells after allogeneic stem cell transplantation (dated by TCRdb to between 2021 and 2024). Library generation was performed with the immunoSEQ multiplex PCR assay. What TCRdb holds here is the immuneACCESS table cut down to in-frame rearrangements. Part of the clones is not present; checked against another copy, under half of the missing clones reflect an unresolved V gene, and the others are unexplained. The sample includes around 1,300 clones, with under 55% observed a single time. The ten most abundant clones make up about 13% of the sample. In light of the paper, this sample's time point label describes: mouse harvest day 7 after allogeneic transplant. Each mouse graft consisted of 10^7 T-cell-depleted bone marrow cells plus 10^6 splenic CD5+ T cells and was given by tail vein injection.

The sample comprised liver tissue. These receptors all stem from a female BALB/c mouse given C57BL/6 T cells with graft-versus-host disease after an allogeneic hematopoietic cell transplant.

As concerns this clone: Germline and genes here are mouse. The part of the CDR3 DNA that was read is TGTGCCAGCAGTCCTTCGCGGAATTCTGGAAATACGCTCTAT. Protein: CASSPSRNSGNTLY. The whole CDR3 is CASSPSRNSGNTLYF. This chain joins TRBV26 and TRBJ1-3; D remains ambiguous. The read stops 1 residue short of the end of the CDR3; the missing end is completed from the germline J gene. Germline assignment: CDR1 KGHPV and CDR2 FQNQEV (reference sequence). CDR3 length equals 15 residues. V lost 4 bases to trimming and J lost 0 bases, with 10 bases between them.

For this clone: Germline and genes here are mouse. The read stops 1 residue short of the end of the CDR3; the missing end is completed from the germline J gene. The chain joins TRBV12-1 to TRBJ1-1; possibly TRBD1 for D (5 bases). The germline gives CDR1 SGHSN, CDR2 HYEKVE. CDR3 size: 14 residues. V dropped 0 bases and J dropped 4 bases, with 11 bases sitting between them. Partial CDR3 DNA: TGTGCCAGCTCTCTCGTGCAGGGAGGCACAGAAGTCTTC. Its translation is CASSLVQGGTEVF. The CDR3 reads in full as CASSLVQGGTEVFF. The complete variable domain, with remaining parts taken from reference TRBV12-1 and TRBJ1-1, reads DSGVVQSPRHIIKEKGGRSVLTCIPISGHSNVVWYQQTLGKELKFLIQHYEKVERDKGFLPSRFSVQQFDDYHSEMNMSALELEDSAMYFCASSLVQGGTEVFFGKGTRLTVV.

Of note for this clone: Mouse gene names apply. The CDR3: CASSDGFGGTETLYF. The CDR3 bases that were read are TGTGCCAGCAGTGATGGGTTTGGGGGCACAGAAACGCTGTAT. This chain connects TRBV13-1 to TRBJ2-3; D tentatively fits TRBD1 or TRBD2 (6 bases each). With the read ending 1 residue before the CDR3 end, the germline J gene is used to fill in that end. There are 15 residues in the CDR3. Trimming shortened V by 0 bases and J by 4 bases, and 12 bases separated the two germline ends. CDR1 is NSHNY, CDR2 SYGAGN, per germline.

On this clone: Gene names denote mouse genes. The read terminates 1 residue ahead of where the CDR3 ends, so the germline J gene completes it. V gene TRBV20 combines with J gene TRBJ1-4; no firm D call. Germline V gene data show CDR1 as GFQATS and CDR2 as STVNSAI. The CDR3 runs to 14 residues. Trimming cost V 2 bases and J 0 bases, with 7 bases left between them. This chain's CDR3 is CGARNGVSNERLFF. The DNA read from the CDR3 is TGTGGTGCTAGGAACGGGGTTTCCAACGAAAGATTATTT.

This clone appeared a few times. Gene and germline names: mouse. With the read ending 1 residue before the CDR3 end, the germline J gene is used to fill in that end. V usage is TRBV3 and J usage is TRBJ2-7, with 13 bases matching TRBD2. Germline V gene sequence: CDR1 SNHLY, CDR2 FYNGKV (reference sequence). The J segment lost 4 bases and the V segment lost 4 bases, leaving 4 bases of the junction unmatched. This CDR3 has 15 amino acids. Partial CDR3 DNA: TGTGCCAGCAGCTCGGACTGGGGGGGCGCTTATGAACAGTAC. Protein product: CASSSDWGGAYEQY. The whole CDR3 sequence reads CASSSDWGGAYEQYF.

As to this clone: Genes and germline are mouse. Read coverage stops 1 residue before the CDR3 terminus; the germline J gene supplies the remainder. This chain connects TRBV13-1 to TRBJ2-4, with unresolved D. Trimming took 0 bases from V and 7 from J, leaving 9 bases between them. The CDR3 runs to 13 residues. Germline-derived CDR1 and CDR2 are NSHNY and SYGAGN. The CDR3 is CASSDGGEDTLYF. The CDR3 bases that were read are TGTGCCAGCAGTGATGGGGGAGAGGACACCTTGTAC.

Details on this clone: Gene labels here are mouse ones. Read coverage stops 1 residue before the CDR3 terminus; the germline J gene supplies the remainder. The V gene is TRBV29, the J gene TRBJ2-4; the match to TRBD1 covers 7 bases. Germline V lookup: CDR1 MSHET, CDR2 SYDVDS. CDR3 length: 14 amino acids. V shed 4 bases and J 2 bases; nucleotides not matched to a gene: 3. The part of the CDR3 DNA that was read is TGTGCTAGCAGTTCACAGGGGTTTCAAAACACCTTGTAC. Protein product: CASSSQGFQNTLY. The entire CDR3 protein is CASSSQGFQNTLYF.

In the case of this clone: The gene symbols are mouse symbols. Read sequence stops 1 residue before the CDR3 end, and the germline J gene provides the missing end. The rearrangement links TRBV15 to TRBJ1-4; no definite D call. V shed 6 bases and J shed 3 bases, with 5 bases lying between them. CDR3 length: 12 amino acids. Germline V gene sequence: CDR1 SGHND, CDR2 FRSKSL. The DNA read from the CDR3 is TGTGCCAGCAGGGACGCCAACGAAAGATTATTT. Its translation is CASRDANERLF. The whole CDR3 sequence reads CASRDANERLFF.

About this clone: Compared with germline, one end of the junction differs, possibly owing to a read error. Genes here carry mouse names. The read stops 1 residue short of the end of the CDR3; the missing end is completed from the germline J gene. The chain carries TRBV26 and TRBJ2-1, with 8 bases that match TRBD2. This CDR3 spans 16 amino acids. The germline CDR1 and CDR2 sequences are KGHPV and FQNQEV (reference sequence). The DNA read from the CDR3 is TGTGCCAGCAGTCTTACTGGGGGCTATAACTATGCTAAGCAGTTC. This translates into CASSLTGGYNYAKQF. The whole CDR3 region reads CASSLTGGYNYAKQFF.

This clone was counted a single time. Each gene name is a mouse one. With the read ending 1 residue before the CDR3 end, the germline J gene is used to fill in that end. This rearrangement joins TRBV16 to TRBJ1-6; D may be TRBD1 (5 bases). TRBJ1-6 is an ORF, and what it does is uncertain. Germline V gives CDR1 SGHSA, CDR2 FRNQAP. This CDR3 contains 14 residues. The ends were cut back, 2 bases at V and 7 bases at J, with 9 bases in the middle. CDR3 DNA, as far as it was read: TGTGCAAGCAGCTTAAGGGGAGAGAATTCGCCCCTCTAC. Amino acid sequence: CASSLRGENSPLY. The whole CDR3 sequence is CASSLRGENSPLYF.

As for this clone: Gene and germline names: mouse. The sequenced fragment ends 1 residue before the CDR3 boundary, so the rest is inferred from the germline J gene. The chain links TRBV13-3 to TRBJ2-7, with 7 positions matching TRBD1. The CDR3 runs to 15 residues. Looked up from germline, CDR1 is NNHDY and CDR2 is SYVADS. The J segment lost 3 bases and the V segment lost 1 base, leaving 7 bases of the junction unmatched. This CDR3 reads CASSDRLGQLYEQYF. The CDR3 DNA, read in part, is TGTGCCAGCAGTGATCGCCTGGGACAGCTCTATGAACAGTAC.

Points on this clone: All gene names here are mouse names. Read data end 1 residue before the CDR3 end; the end is taken from the germline J gene. The V and J genes are TRBV29 and TRBJ1-5, with D uncertain. Germline V CDR1 and CDR2: MSHET, SYDVDS. The ends were cut back, 6 bases at V and 3 bases at J, with 6 bases in the middle. The CDR3 covers 12 residues. CDR3 loop: CASREGNQAPLF. The sequenced part of the CDR3 DNA is TGTGCTAGCAGGGAGGGCAACCAGGCTCCGCTT.

There are a few counts of this clone. Genes and germline are mouse. The read is 1 residue too short to cover the CDR3 end, so that end is filled in from the germline J gene. The V gene is TRBV16, the J gene TRBJ1-3; D remains ambiguous. Germline-derived CDR1 and CDR2 are SGHSA and FRNQAP. V gave up 0 bases and J gave up 0 bases, with 6 bases separating them. The CDR3 extends over 15 amino acids. The CDR3 DNA, read in part, is TGTGCAAGCAGCTTAGAACCTAATTCTGGAAATACGCTCTAT. This gives the protein CASSLEPNSGNTLY. The whole CDR3 region reads CASSLEPNSGNTLYF.

Turning to this clone: The germline gene is not matched at one end of the junction; a read error may be the cause. The gene names given are mouse names. The read terminates 1 residue before the CDR3 end, so the remaining end is supplied by the germline J gene. The gene calls are TRBV19 and TRBJ1-3; maybe TRBD1 (6 bases). This CDR3 region has 15 residues. The germline V gene has CDR1 FNHDT and CDR2 SITEND (reference sequence). CDR3 sequence reads: CAGSHQGRSGNTLYF. The sequenced CDR3 bases are TGTGCCGGCAGTCATCAGGGGCGTTCTGGAAATACGCTCTAT.

This clone was seen just once. Gene names follow the mouse nomenclature. Read sequence stops 1 residue before the CDR3 end, and the germline J gene provides the missing end. The chain carries TRBV2 and TRBJ2-5; 7 nucleotides align to TRBD2. The CDR3 is 15 amino acids. V trimming: 0 bases; J trimming: 6 bases; junction bases outside the gene matches: 6. Germline CDR1 is LGHNA and CDR2 is YSYQKL. This CDR3 is CASSQDGGKGDTQYF. CDR3 DNA (partial): TGTGCCAGCAGCCAAGATGGGGGGAAGGGCGACACCCAGTAC.

As concerns this clone: Germline and genes here are mouse. CDR3 DNA, as far as it was read: TGTGCCAGCAGTCTGGCTGGGGGAAGTCAAAACACCTTGTAC. Amino acids: CASSLAGGSQNTLY. The entire CDR3 protein reads CASSLAGGSQNTLYF. The chain joins TRBV26 to TRBJ2-4; 7 bases match TRBD2. Sequencing ends 1 residue short of the CDR3 end; the germline J gene provides the rest. Trimming cost V 2 bases and J 0 bases; bases outside gene matches: 2. The CDR3 length is 15 residues. Germline V CDR1 and CDR2: KGHPV, FQNQEV (reference sequence).

In regard to this clone: The genes are named according to mouse. The sequenced fragment ends 1 residue before the CDR3 boundary, so the rest is inferred from the germline J gene. The chain uses TRBV13-1 and TRBJ2-7, with 8 bases fitting TRBD1. J was trimmed by 3 bases and V by 4 bases; bases with no gene match: 3. This CDR3 region has 13 residues. CDR1 NSHNY and CDR2 SYGAGN come from the germline V gene. This chain's CDR3 is CASSRTGLYEQYF. The CDR3 DNA, read in part, is TGTGCCAGCAGTAGGACAGGGCTCTATGAACAGTAC.

For this clone: The genes are named according to mouse. Sequencing ends 1 residue short of the CDR3 end; the germline J gene provides the rest. V is TRBV15 and J is TRBJ2-7; 9 bases are a match to TRBD2. V lost 1 base, J lost 6 bases, and 4 bases stayed unmatched. CDR1 is SGHND and CDR2 is FRSKSL in the germline V gene. The CDR3 contains 14 residues. The CDR3 here is CASSLVGGAREQYF. The covered CDR3 bases are TGTGCCAGCAGTTTAGTTGGGGGGGCGCGTGAACAGTAC. Using reference TRBV15 and TRBJ2-7 for the parts outside the CDR3, the full variable domain is DAGVTQTPRHEVAEKGQTIILKCEPVSGHNDLFWYRQTKIQGLELLSYFRSKSLMEDGGAFKDRFKAEMLNSSFSTLKIQPTEPKDSAVYLCASSLVGGAREQYFGPGTRLTVL.

Note on this clone: Each gene name is a mouse one. The CDR3 DNA, read in part, is TGTGCCAGCGGTGACTGGGGGGGCACCGGGCAGCTCTAC. Its protein product is CASGDWGGTGQLY. The whole CDR3 protein reads CASGDWGGTGQLYF. V usage is TRBV13-2 and J usage is TRBJ2-2, with 9 bases that match TRBD2. The CDR3 end is not reached by the read, which stops 1 residue before it; the germline J gene fills it in. The CDR3 covers 14 residues. The V gene end was trimmed by 2 bases and the J gene end by 4 bases; junction bases not matched to a gene: 0. Germline CDR1 and CDR2: NNHNN and SYGAGS (reference sequence).